A selection of T cell receptor beta chains follows, all from one sample in a study of shared clonotypes between healthy human individuals. Here immunoSEQ multiplex PCR was the method, and the copy in TCRdb shows in-frame clones only, minus some. Of about 2.4 million clones detected, over 85% appear once; the ten largest clones hold around 0.4%. Input material: naive CD4+ T cells from PBMCs. These receptors were collected from a man between 18 and 35 years old in good health. Some clones in this sample may be carry-over from other donors' samples. Each CDR3 is given with its conserved first and last residue. Fields, in order: D gene, clone size, J gene, V gene, CDR3 DNA, CDR3 protein. The D gene is left open where the match is weak. Size values are once, few and many counts, or a class for expanded clones, and some rows have none.

TRBD1 | few | TRBJ1-5 | TRBV30 | TGTGCCTGGAGTGCGACGACAGGGGGGCAGCCCCAGCATTTT | CAWSATTGGQPQHF
NA | NA | TRBJ1-1 | TRBV15 | TGTGCCACCGTCATGGGACGGCAGAACACTGAAGCTTTCTTT | CATVMGRQNTEAFF
NA | NA | TRBJ2-5 | TRBV5-1 | TGCGCCAGCACCTCAACCTGGGACCTACAAGAGACCCAGTACTTC | CASTSTWDLQETQYF
NA | NA | TRBJ2-5 | TRBV7-9 | TGTGCCAGCAGCTTAGCGCTGTCAGACCAAGAGACCCAGTACTTC | CASSLALSDQETQYF
TRBD1 | NA | TRBJ1-1 | TRBV28 | TGTGCCAGCAGTTCTGACAGGGCAGTGTCTGAAGCTTTCTTT | CASSSDRAVSEAFF
NA | NA | TRBJ2-7 | TRBV15 | TGTGCCACCAGCAGGGACAGCACCTACGAGCAGTACTTC | CATSRDSTYEQYF
TRBD1 | NA | TRBJ2-3 | TRBV7-9 | TGTGCCAGCAGTTGGGACAGGGGTAGCACAGATACGCAGTATTTT | CASSWDRGSTDTQYF
TRBD1 | NA | TRBJ2-7 | TRBV11-2 | TGTGCCAGCAGCTTAACCCTAGGGACAGGTCTCTCCTACGAGCAGTACTTC | CASSLTLGTGLSYEQYF
NA | NA | TRBJ2-3 | TRBV6-6 | TGTGCCAGCAGACGTGAGCGGCTAATCACAGATACGCAGTATTTT | CASRRERLITDTQYF
TRBD2 | NA | TRBJ2-7 | TRBV7-2 | TGTGCCAGCAGCCGGACTAGCGGGCCCTACGAGCAGTACTTC | CASSRTSGPYEQYF
TRBD2 | NA | TRBJ2-1 | TRBV6-6 | TGTGCCAGCAGGGGGACTAGCGCCTACAATGAGCAGTTCTTC | CASRGTSAYNEQFF
NA | NA | TRBJ2-7 | TRBV5-4 | TGTGCCAGCAGCTTGGCGGGCAGGGACTACGAGCAGTACTTC | CASSLAGRDYEQYF
TRBD1 | NA | TRBJ1-5 | TRBV29-1 | TGCAGCGTTGGGGACAGGGAGTATCAGCCCCAGCATTTT | CSVGDREYQPQHF
NA | once | TRBJ1-3 | TRBV7-9 | TGTGCCAGCAGCTCGCAGGGTTATAGAGACACCATATATTTT | CASSSQGYRDTIYF
NA | once | TRBJ2-7 | TRBV18 | TGTGCCAGCTCACCACCAAGCGCCTACGAGCAGTACTTC | CASSPPSAYEQYF
TRBD1 | NA | TRBJ2-1 | TRBV7-3 | TGTGCCAGCAGCCTCCTGGGACAGTCCTACAATGAGCAGTTCTTC | CASSLLGQSYNEQFF
NA | NA | TRBJ1-1 | TRBV28 | TGTGCCAGCAGTCGATGGCACAGGGTTTTCACTGAAGCTTTCTTT | CASSRWHRVFTEAFF
TRBD2 | NA | TRBJ2-1 | TRBV5-1 | TGCGCCAGCAGCGACACACAGGGGATCCTAGCGGGAGGGCCTTTCTTC | CASSDTQGILAGGPFF
NA | once | TRBJ2-7 | TRBV7-2 | TGTGCCAGCAGCGGGGGCAGTGCCCGTTCCTACGAGCAGTACTTC | CASSGGSARSYEQYF
NA | NA | TRBJ2-1 | TRBV7-9 | TGTGCCAGCAGCTTAAGTATCAGCGAGCAGTTCTTC | CASSLSISEQFF
NA | NA | TRBJ2-1 | TRBV7-8 | TGTGCCAGCAGCTTAGTTCCGGGGGACTACAATGAGCAGTTCTTC | CASSLVPGDYNEQFF
NA | NA | TRBJ2-1 | TRBV11-2 | TGTGCCAGCAGCTTAATCGGGAGCTCCTACAATGAGCAGTTCTTC | CASSLIGSSYNEQFF
NA | NA | TRBJ2-1 | TRBV15 | TGTGCCACCAGCAGTCATCCTACTCTCGAGCAGTTCTTC | CATSSHPTLEQFF
NA | once | TRBJ2-3 | TRBV4-3 | TGCGCCAGCAGCCAAGCTGGGGGAGCTGGCACAGATACGCAGTATTTT | CASSQAGGAGTDTQYF
TRBD2 | NA | TRBJ2-3 | TRBV7-6 | TGTGCCAGCAGCTCTGGGTTCGGACTAGCAATCGTTCCAGATACGCAGTATTTT | CASSSGFGLAIVPDTQYF
NA | NA | TRBJ2-7 | TRBV7-2 | TGTGCCAGCAGCTTAGAAACAGGACCAGGCGAGCAGTACTTC | CASSLETGPGEQYF
TRBD2 | once | TRBJ2-2 | TRBV5-1 | TGCGCCAGCAGCTTGCCTTTAGCGGGAGGGCCAAGCGGGGAGCTGTTTTTT | CASSLPLAGGPSGELFF
NA | NA | TRBJ1-5 | TRBV28 | TGTGCCAGCAGTTCCCCCCCCCGCACGCCCCAGCATTTT | CASSSPPRTPQHF
NA | once | TRBJ2-1 | TRBV4-2 | TGTGCCAGCAGCCTATTTTCTAGCAACCCTAACCATGAGCAGTTCTTC | CASSLFSSNPNHEQFF
TRBD1 | NA | TRBJ2-5 | TRBV19 | TGTGCCAGTAGGGAGGGACAGGGGAGGCGAGAGACCCAGTACTTC | CASREGQGRRETQYF
NA | NA | TRBJ2-7 | TRBV5-1 | TGCGCCAGCAGCTCATACCCCCAGGGTAGGCACGAGCAGTACTTC | CASSSYPQGRHEQYF
TRBD2 | NA | TRBJ2-5 | TRBV28 | TGTGCCAGCACCACTAGCGGGAGGGCCGTAGAGACCCAGTACTTC | CASTTSGRAVETQYF
NA | NA | TRBJ2-4 | TRBV4-3 | TGCGCCAGCAGCCCCACGGGAAGGGGTTGGGCCAAAAACATTCAGTACTTC | CASSPTGRGWAKNIQYF
TRBD1 | NA | TRBJ2-2 | TRBV7-3 | TGTGCCAGCAGCTTGACAGGGGGCCTGGGCACCGGGGAGCTGTTTTTT | CASSLTGGLGTGELFF
TRBD2 | NA | TRBJ2-7 | TRBV5-1 | TGCGCCAGCAGCGGCGGGGGGGATGCCTACGAGCAGTACTTC | CASSGGGDAYEQYF